This record concerns one T cell receptor beta chain sequence. With 3 bases removed from V and 2 bases from J, the gap between germline ends came to 8 bases. The CDR3 totals 13 residues. From germline, CDR1 is SGHDN and CDR2 FVKESK. The data originate from a study of T cells in Graves' hyperthyroidism and ophthalmopathy. Researchers took RNA transcripts and amplified the TCR beta CDR3 regions from them. A set of HTBI primers served as the primers for a first-round RT-PCR of the TCR CDR3. TCRdb re-analysed the multiplex PCR reads in MiXCR, keeping a single row per CDR3 protein. The sample holds fewer than 550,000 distinct CDR3 sequences, approximately 14% seen once. Patients counted as stable if ophthalmopathy did not develop within 18 months. Each patient was aged 18 to 65 and had newly diagnosed hyperthyroidism of under 2 months' duration. PBMCs were derived from around 10 ml fresh peripheral blood.

This chain connects TRBV14 to TRBJ2-7, with D hard to call. The sequence was obtained from a woman aged 18-30 years with Graves' hyperthyroidism. Sequenced input: blood. The CDR3 DNA sequence: TGTGCCAGCAGCCAGGGTTGGGCCTACGAGCAGTACTTC. Translating it yields CASSQGWAYEQYF.